A selection of T cell receptor beta chains follows, all from one sample in a study of blood T cell repertoires in COVID-19. Measured with immunoSEQ multiplex PCR; TCRdb has only the in-frame clones, and not every one. The sample has roughly 260,000 clones; around 90% are singletons. Sequenced: peripheral blood. The receptor set was obtained from a young adult with COVID-19, enrolled during active disease. CDR3s include the opening cysteine and the closing phenylalanine or tryptophan.

v_gene	j_gene	CDR3aa
TRBV13	TRBJ2-3	CASSLRGGDTQYF
TRBV29-1	TRBJ2-2	CSVEDRKRDNEELFF
TRBV7-9	TRBJ2-2	CASSSSPGLAGVRGGELFF
TRBV7-8	TRBJ2-1	CASSPPWGVANEQFF
TRBV2	TRBJ2-3	CASRWGLGPDTQYF
TRBV7-9	TRBJ1-1	CASSLGGTGGEPPF
TRBV2	TRBJ1-1	CASSEELTEAFF
TRBV7-6	TRBJ2-2	CASSFFPGGTNTGELFF
TRBV9	TRBJ2-3	CASSQDRTSTDTQYF
TRBV15	TRBJ2-2	CATSLGQGASGELFF
TRBV5-1	TRBJ1-1	CASSSPGQDSMNTEAFF
TRBV19	TRBJ2-1	CASSPEGLAGGRWGEQFF
TRBV11-2	TRBJ1-1	CASSRGGANTEAFF
TRBV27	TRBJ1-5	CASEGQLNQPQHF
TRBV27	TRBJ2-7	CASSLSRSGNYEQYF
TRBV4-3	TRBJ1-5	CASSQDRVWDNQPQHF
TRBV3-1/TRBV3-2	TRBJ2-5	CASSLNLDTEETQYF
TRBV28	TRBJ2-7	CASSSRTDPYEQYF
TRBV29-1	TRBJ1-2	CSAYFYGYTF
TRBV28	TRBJ1-3	CASSGPGGPGNTIYF
TRBV5-5	TRBJ2-5	CASSLGPRETQYF
TRBV9	TRBJ2-3	CASSVQTSVTDTQYF
TRBV2	TRBJ2-5	CASKNRNIQETQYF
TRBV2	TRBJ1-6	CASSPESSYNSPLHF
TRBV7-9	TRBJ2-7	CASSLGGSTRGEQYF
TRBV4-1	TRBJ2-5	CASSQEGTRETQYF
TRBV19	TRBJ2-1	CASSADADSYNEQFF